These T cell receptor beta chains were read from a single sample in a study of beta chain features in type 1 diabetes. Assay used: immunoSEQ multiplex PCR; TCRdb lists only in-frame clones, some missing. Of about 400,000 clones listed, 10% to 15% are singletons. The sample comprised naive CD4+ T cells from blood. The receptors come from a woman aged 18-35 years with type 1 diabetes. Each CDR3 is given with its conserved first and last residue. D genes are given only for firm matches. Some rows mark clone size as missing; the rest say once, few, many or name a class of expanded clone.

CDR3,DNA,size,V,J,D,length
CASSIGLGTQYF,TGTGCCAGCAGCATCGGACTGGGTACGCAGTATTTT,few,TRBV7-2,TRBJ2-3,-,12
CASSLAPGQGTDTQYF,TGTGCCAGCAGCTTGGCTCCGGGACAAGGCACAGATACGCAGTATTTT,-,TRBV5-4,TRBJ2-3,-,16
CASSRSGLDTQYF,TGTGCCAGCAGTCGTTCAGGGCTGGATACGCAGTATTTT,few,TRBV25-1,TRBJ2-3,-,13
CASSQALRTAANYGYTF,TGTGCCAGCAGCCAAGCTCTCCGGACAGCCGCTAACTATGGCTACACCTTC,few,TRBV14,TRBJ1-2,-,17
CASSPRGGTGKGYEQYF,TGTGCCAGCAGTCCTAGGGGGGGTACAGGGAAGGGCTACGAGCAGTACTTC,-,TRBV28,TRBJ2-7,-,17
CASSARTSNSDTQYF,TGTGCCAGCAGTGCCCGGACTAGCAACTCAGATACGCAGTATTTT,-,TRBV25-1,TRBJ2-3,TRBD2,15
CSGGTGDGYTF,TGCAGCGGGGGGACAGGGGATGGCTACACCTTC,-,TRBV29-1,TRBJ1-2,TRBD1,11
CASSQGSSGANVLTF,TGTGCCAGCAGTCAGGGGTCCTCTGGGGCCAACGTCCTGACTTTC,-,TRBV28,TRBJ2-6,-,15
CASSQKGGQGKRAKNIQYF,TGCGCCAGCAGCCAAAAGGGGGGGCAGGGGAAGAGGGCCAAAAACATTCAGTACTTC,-,TRBV4-3,TRBJ2-4,-,19
CATSRLGLLETQYF,TGTGCCACCAGCAGACTAGGACTACTAGAGACCCAGTACTTC,few,TRBV15,TRBJ2-5,-,14
CASSPTGESYEQYF,TGTGCCAGCAGCCCGACAGGGGAGAGCTACGAGCAGTACTTC,-,TRBV7-9,TRBJ2-7,TRBD1,14
CASSLFRGSYGYTF,TGTGCCAGCAGCTTGTTCAGGGGGAGCTATGGCTACACCTTC,-,TRBV5-4,TRBJ1-2,TRBD1,14
CASSSGYSPLHF,TGTGCCAGCAGCTCGGGTTATTCACCCCTCCACTTT,few,TRBV7-2,TRBJ1-6,-,12
CAWSVRREGYNEQFF,TGTGCCTGGAGTGTACGGCGGGAGGGGTACAATGAGCAGTTCTTC,-,TRBV30,TRBJ2-1,TRBD2,15
CASSLAGTGTYEQYF,TGCGCCAGCAGCTTGGCCGGGACAGGCACCTACGAGCAGTACTTC,-,TRBV5-1,TRBJ2-7,TRBD1,15
CASSRGQGAGAYEQYF,TGTGCCAGCTCAAGGGGACAGGGGGCTGGGGCCTACGAGCAGTACTTC,-,TRBV18,TRBJ2-7,TRBD1,16
CASSLASTFPEQYF,TGCGCCAGCAGCTTGGCGAGCACCTTCCCCGAGCAGTACTTC,few,TRBV5-1,TRBJ2-7,-,14
CSVEQGRYTEAFF,TGCAGCGTTGAACAGGGCCGGTACACTGAAGCTTTCTTT,-,TRBV29-1,TRBJ1-1,-,13
CASENSQGIYGYTF,TGTGCCAGCGAAAATTCACAGGGGATCTATGGCTACACCTTC,-,TRBV28,TRBJ1-2,TRBD1,14
CASSPGTGWAYEQYF,TGCGCCAGCAGCCCTGGGACAGGGTGGGCCTACGAGCAGTACTTC,-,TRBV5-1,TRBJ2-7,TRBD1,15
CASSARPSGDQETQYF,TGTGCCAGCAGCGCCAGGCCTAGCGGGGACCAAGAGACCCAGTACTTC,few,TRBV5-4,TRBJ2-5,TRBD2,16
CATSREYGDEQFF,TGTGCCACCAGCAGAGAGTACGGGGATGAGCAGTTCTTC,few,TRBV15,TRBJ2-1,-,13
CASSLGKTSSPSFRELFF,TGCGCCAGCAGCTTAGGGAAGACTAGCTCCCCGTCATTTCGGGAGCTGTTTTTT,-,TRBV5-1,TRBJ2-2,TRBD2,18
CASSLLGQAYEQFF,TGTGCCAGCAGCTTGTTGGGACAAGCTTATGAGCAGTTCTTC,-,TRBV5-6,TRBJ2-1,-,14
CASSWWTGGNQPQHF,TGCGCCAGCAGCTGGTGGACAGGAGGGAATCAGCCCCAGCATTTT,-,TRBV5-1,TRBJ1-5,TRBD1,15
CASSARGQGSNEKLFF,TGTGCCAGCAGCGCCCGCGGACAGGGGTCTAATGAAAAACTGTTTTTT,-,TRBV9,TRBJ1-4,TRBD1,16
CASRTGQAPTHF,TGTGCCAGCAGGACGGGACAGGCGCCCACCCATTTT,-,TRBV28,TRBJ1-5,TRBD1,12
CASTPTSGSQNEQFF,TGTGCCAGCACCCCCACTAGCGGGAGTCAGAATGAGCAGTTCTTC,few,TRBV2,TRBJ2-1,TRBD2,15
CASSQDTGLYSPLHF,TGTGCCAGCAGCCAAGACACAGGGTTATATTCACCCCTCCACTTT,-,TRBV14,TRBJ1-6,-,15
CASSQPGQSPGYTF,TGCGCCAGCAGCCAACCGGGACAGAGCCCTGGCTACACCTTC,-,TRBV4-1,TRBJ1-2,TRBD1,14
CASREIQETQYF,TGTGCCAGCAGGGAGATACAAGAGACCCAGTACTTC,-,TRBV2,TRBJ2-5,-,12
CASSFEGGRATEAFF,TGTGCCAGCAGCTTCGAAGGAGGGCGAGCCACTGAAGCTTTCTTT,-,TRBV7-9,TRBJ1-1,-,15
CASSIRRGYNEQFF,TGTGCCAGTAGTATCCGGCGGGGTTACAATGAGCAGTTCTTC,few,TRBV19,TRBJ2-1,-,14
CASRASTDTQYF,TGTGCCAGCAGGGCTAGCACAGATACGCAGTATTTT,-,TRBV6-1,TRBJ2-3,-,12
CASSRRETQYF,TGTGCCAGCAGCCGGAGAGAGACCCAGTACTTC,few,TRBV28,TRBJ2-5,-,11
CASSLGARVRRGLSNEQFF,TGTGCCAGCAGCTTAGGGGCGCGGGTTAGAAGGGGACTTTCCAATGAGCAGTTCTTC,-,TRBV7-9,TRBJ2-1,-,19
CASKASGNEQFF,TGTGCCAGTAAGGCGAGCGGCAATGAGCAGTTCTTC,-,TRBV19,TRBJ2-1,-,12
CASSTPRTGGPDEQFF,TGTGCCAGCAGCACCCCCCGGACAGGGGGGCCCGATGAGCAGTTCTTC,-,TRBV28,TRBJ2-1,TRBD1,16
CATSRERGLGSPLHF,TGTGCCACCAGCAGAGAGCGAGGTTTAGGTTCACCCCTCCACTTT,-,TRBV15,TRBJ1-6,-,15
CASSYAGSSSYNEQFF,TGCGCCAGCAGCTATGCCGGGAGCAGCTCCTACAATGAGCAGTTCTTC,-,TRBV5-1,TRBJ2-1,-,16
CASSSQDEKLFF,TGTGCCAGCAGTTCCCAGGATGAAAAACTGTTTTTT,few,TRBV28,TRBJ1-4,-,12